This T cell receptor beta chain is from a study of blood T cell repertoires in COVID-19. The wider study: Acute-phase and convalescent COVID-19 samples originated in the United States, Italy and Spain. The analysed material was cDNA or gDNA that came from T cells, B-cell-depleted T cells, or PBMCs.

The germline gives CDR1 SGHTS, CDR2 YDEGEE. Trimming removed 5 bases at V and 8 bases at J, with 20 bases between. The CDR3 sequence is 15 residues long. Authors' analysis steps: Using reference gene primer amplification, nucleated cell counts were estimated. Produced via immunoSEQ multiplex PCR; TCRdb's table is partial and in-frame only. V and J calls and clone size are those listed in that table; D and trimming were worked out from the DNA. Of a few hundred thousand clones listed, approximately 89% are singletons. This receptor was taken from a woman in her fifties or sixties with acute or convalescent COVID-19. The chain links TRBV5-8 to TRBJ2-1; possible D gene TRBD2, 6 bases. The sequencing input was peripheral blood. The CDR3 bases are TGTGCCAGCAGGACCGCAGGGACTTACGAGTATGAGCAGTTCTTC. The encoded protein is CASRTAGTYEYEQFF.